The sequence of this T cell receptor (beta chain) was determined in a study of T-cell reconstitution after alpha-beta-depleted transplantation in children. A library of TCRbeta sequences, prepared with unique molecular identifiers, was generated. A single record per CDR3 protein comes from TCRdb applying MiXCR to the PCR reads. The sample consists of hundreds of thousands of distinct CDR3 sequences, about 17% of them appearing once. CDR1 is MNHEY and CDR2 is SVGEGT in the germline V gene. Trimming took 6 bases from V and 3 from J, leaving 18 bases between them. This CDR3 spans 16 amino acids. The sequence came from a boy under two years old who had a stem cell transplant for Wiskott-Aldrich syndrome, so the T cells may come from the graft donor. The material was PBMCs, mostly from graft donor cells, obtained 360 days after TCRalphabeta/CD19-depleted stem cell transplant. The rearrangement joins TRBV6-2 or TRBV6-3 to TRBJ2-1, with D maybe TRBD1 (5 bases). CDR3 amino acids: CASSSFGALHYNEQFF. Here the CDR3 DNA reads TGTGCCAGCAGCTCCTTTGGGGCACTACACTACAATGAGCAGTTCTTC.